This T cell receptor delta chain originates from a study of γδ T cells in repeated Plasmodium falciparum infection. Study background: Timepoints: baseline, immediately before selected infections, and 21 days after every infection. Malian gammadelta TCRs were studied during no-transmission periods and across acute malaria episodes.

TCRdb applied CATT to the multiplex PCR reads for clone calling. The repertoire holds 70,000 to 95,000 delta-chain clones, with approximately 1.4% as singletons. This clone was observed at least ten times. Other nucleotide sequences in the sample specify the same CDR3. The TCR originated in a pool of human donors (malaria-infected and uninfected, not separated). Sequenced sample: gamma-delta T cells from blood.

CDR3 amino acids: CALGEVRARGTDKLIF. DNA for the CDR3: TGTGCTCTTGGGGAAGTTCGGGCAAGGGGAACCGATAAACTCATCTTT. V usage is TRDV1 and J usage is TRDJ1, with TRDD3 as a possible D gene (5 bases). V was clipped by 2 bases and J by 2 bases, with 15 bases between them. Germline lookup yields CDR1 TSWWSYY and CDR2 QGS. The CDR3 contains 16 residues.